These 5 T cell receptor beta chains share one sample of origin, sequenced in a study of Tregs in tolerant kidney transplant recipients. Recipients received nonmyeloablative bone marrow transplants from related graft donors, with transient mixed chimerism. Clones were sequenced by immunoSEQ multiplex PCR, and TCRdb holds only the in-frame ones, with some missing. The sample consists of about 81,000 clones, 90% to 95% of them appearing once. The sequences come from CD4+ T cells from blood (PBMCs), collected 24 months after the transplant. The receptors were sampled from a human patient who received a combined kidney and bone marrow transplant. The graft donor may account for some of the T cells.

The CDR3 loop is CASSLRDRAYEQYF. The CDR3 DNA reads as TGCGCCAGCAGCCTTCGGGACAGGGCCTACGAGCAGTACTTC. V and J are TRBV4-3 and TRBJ2-7; 9 bases align to TRBD1. CDR3 size: 14 residues. V lost 4 bases to trimming and J lost 2 bases; unmatched junction nucleotides: 3. The germline CDR1 and CDR2 sequences are LGHNA and YSLEER.

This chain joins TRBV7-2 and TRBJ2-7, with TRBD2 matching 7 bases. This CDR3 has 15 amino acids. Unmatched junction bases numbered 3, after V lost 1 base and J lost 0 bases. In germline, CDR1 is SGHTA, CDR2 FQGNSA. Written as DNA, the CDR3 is TGTGCCAGCAGCTTAGTGGGGGGGGGCTCCTACGAGCAGTACTTC. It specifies CASSLVGGGSYEQYF. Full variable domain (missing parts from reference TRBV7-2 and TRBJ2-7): GAGVSQSPSNKVTEKGKDVELRCDPISGHTALYWYRQSLGQGLEFLIYFQGNSAPDKSGLPSDRFSAERTGGSVSTLTIQRTQQEDSAVYLCASSLVGGGSYEQYFGPGTRLTVT.

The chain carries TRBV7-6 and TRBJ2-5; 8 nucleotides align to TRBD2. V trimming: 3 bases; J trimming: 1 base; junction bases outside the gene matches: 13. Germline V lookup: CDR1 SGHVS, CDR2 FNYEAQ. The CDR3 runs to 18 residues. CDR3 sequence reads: CASSFPRGTRVLQETQYF. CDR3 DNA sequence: TGTGCCAGCAGCTTCCCAAGAGGGACTAGAGTACTCCAAGAGACCCAGTACTTC.

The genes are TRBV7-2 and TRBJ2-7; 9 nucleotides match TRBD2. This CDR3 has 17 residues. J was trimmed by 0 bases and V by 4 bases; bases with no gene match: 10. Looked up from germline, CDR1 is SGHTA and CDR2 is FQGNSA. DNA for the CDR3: TGTGCCAGCAGCTCGGATTTTAGCGGGAGTTCCTCCTACGAGCAGTACTTC. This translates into CASSSDFSGSSSYEQYF.

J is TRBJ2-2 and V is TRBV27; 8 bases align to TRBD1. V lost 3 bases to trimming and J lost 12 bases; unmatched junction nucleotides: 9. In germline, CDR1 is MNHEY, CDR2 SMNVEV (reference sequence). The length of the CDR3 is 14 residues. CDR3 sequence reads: CASSFRDRRGQLFF. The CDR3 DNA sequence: TGTGCCAGCAGTTTCCGGGACAGGAGGGGGCAGCTGTTTTTT.